This T cell receptor beta chain emerged from a study of technical replicates of blood from a few donors (TCRdb year 2017). About this clone itself: Its cognate antigen has yet to be identified. The input lacks base qualities; no much larger clone sits a single base away.

Library preparation used the immunoSEQ multiplex PCR assay. The immuneACCESS repertoire file appears here via TCRdb, limited to in-frame rearrangements. These files lack a portion of the clones; in checked studies, under half of the deficit traces to unresolved V genes, and the cause of the others is not known. The sample profile shows around 80,000 clones; 95% to 97% of them were found once. The ten largest clonotypes hold 0.3% to 0.35% of the sample. Taken from the germline V gene, the CDR1 and CDR2 loops are SGDLS and YYNGEE. The CDR3 contains 15 residues, cysteine and phenylalanine counted. Just CDR3 DNA is preserved here, 45 bases in frame from base 1. The junction shows trimming of 3 bases on V and 5 bases on J, and the gene matches do not reach 8 bases of it.

The receptor comes from a human donor in good health. Sequenced sample: T cells isolated from PBMCs. The rearrangement joined TRBV9 to TRBJ1-2; 9 of the junction bases match TRBD1. The CDR3 reads CASSAGGQGYYGYTF. The DNA sequence follows: TGTGCCAGCAGCGCGGGGGGACAGGGATATTATGGCTACACCTTC.